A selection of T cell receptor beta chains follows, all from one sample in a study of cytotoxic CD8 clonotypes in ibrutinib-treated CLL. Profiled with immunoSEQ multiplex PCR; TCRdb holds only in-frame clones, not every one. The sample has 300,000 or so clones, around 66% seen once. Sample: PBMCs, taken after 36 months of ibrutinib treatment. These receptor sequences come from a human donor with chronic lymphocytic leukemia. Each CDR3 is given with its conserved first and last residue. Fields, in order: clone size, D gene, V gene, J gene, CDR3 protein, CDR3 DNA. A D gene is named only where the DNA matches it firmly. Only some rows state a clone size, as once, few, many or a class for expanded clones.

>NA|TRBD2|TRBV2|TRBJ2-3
CASRLAERTDTQYF
TGTGCCAGCAGACTAGCGGAGCGCACAGATACGCAGTATTTT
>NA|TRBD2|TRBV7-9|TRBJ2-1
CASSLVGTSFNEQFF
TGTGCCAGCAGCTTAGTGGGGACTAGTTTCAATGAGCAGTTCTTC
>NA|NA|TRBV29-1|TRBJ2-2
CSVQYTGELFF
TGCAGCGTACAGTACACCGGGGAGCTGTTTTTT
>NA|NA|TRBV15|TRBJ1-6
CATSRVQGWFNSPLHF
TGTGCCACCAGCAGAGTCCAGGGGTGGTTTAATTCACCCCTCCACTTT
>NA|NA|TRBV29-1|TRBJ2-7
CSVGGVHSYEQYF
TGCAGCGTTGGGGGGGTCCACTCCTACGAGCAGTACTTC
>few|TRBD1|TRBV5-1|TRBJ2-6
CASSLAVRDRAGANVLTF
TGCGCCAGCAGCTTGGCTGTCCGGGACAGGGCTGGGGCCAACGTCCTGACTTTC
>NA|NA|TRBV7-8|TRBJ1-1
CASSLEAGMNTEAFF
TGTGCCAGCAGCTTAGAAGCAGGTATGAACACTGAAGCTTTCTTT
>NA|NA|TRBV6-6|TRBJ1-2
CASILGYLNYGYTF
TGTGCCAGCATCTTAGGTTACCTTAACTATGGCTACACCTTC
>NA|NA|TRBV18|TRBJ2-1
CASSPPSTGSSYNEQFF
TGTGCCAGCTCACCACCCTCGACGGGAAGCTCCTACAATGAGCAGTTCTTC
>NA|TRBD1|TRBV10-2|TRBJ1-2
CASRESGTDYGYTF
TGCGCCAGCCGAGAGTCCGGGACAGACTATGGCTACACCTTC
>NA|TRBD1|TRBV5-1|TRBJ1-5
CASSLEGAKPQHF
TGCGCCAGCAGCTTGGAGGGGGCTAAGCCCCAGCATTTT
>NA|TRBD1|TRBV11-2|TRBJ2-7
CASSLGGQGYEQYF
TGTGCCAGCAGCTTAGGTGGACAGGGCTACGAGCAGTACTTC
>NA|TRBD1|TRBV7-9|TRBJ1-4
CASSFTGQNEKLFF
TGTGCCAGCAGCTTTACGGGACAGAATGAAAAACTGTTTTTT
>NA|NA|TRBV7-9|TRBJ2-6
CASSSGIRSGANVLTF
TGTGCCAGCAGCTCGGGCATTCGTTCTGGGGCCAACGTCCTGACTTTC
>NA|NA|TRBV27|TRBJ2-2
CASRGGRPTALRWSTGELFF
TGTGCCAGTCGCGGCGGCAGGCCGACTGCCCTTCGCTGGAGCACCGGGGAGCTGTTTTTT
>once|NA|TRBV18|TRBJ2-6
CASSPIFSGGPNSGANVLTF
TGTGCCAGCTCACCCATTTTCAGTGGGGGCCCAAACTCTGGGGCCAACGTCCTGACTTTC
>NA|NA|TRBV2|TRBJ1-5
CASSKGPYGNQPQHF
TGTGCCAGCTCAAAGGGACCCTATGGTAATCAGCCCCAGCATTTT